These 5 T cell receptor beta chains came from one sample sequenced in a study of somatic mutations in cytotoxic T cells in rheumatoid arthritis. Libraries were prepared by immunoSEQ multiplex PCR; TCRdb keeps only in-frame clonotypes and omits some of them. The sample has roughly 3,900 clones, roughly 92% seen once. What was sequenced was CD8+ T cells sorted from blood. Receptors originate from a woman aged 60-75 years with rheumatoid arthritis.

The CDR3 is CASSPGGYEQYF. Here the CDR3 DNA reads TGTGCCAGCAGCCCAGGGGGCTACGAGCAGTACTTC. The rearrangement joins TRBV5-8 to TRBJ2-7; 7 positions match TRBD1. CDR3 length: 12 amino acids. Germline CDR1 is SGHTS and CDR2 is YDEGEE. With 4 bases clipped from V and 3 bases from J, the junction kept 1 base outside the gene matches.

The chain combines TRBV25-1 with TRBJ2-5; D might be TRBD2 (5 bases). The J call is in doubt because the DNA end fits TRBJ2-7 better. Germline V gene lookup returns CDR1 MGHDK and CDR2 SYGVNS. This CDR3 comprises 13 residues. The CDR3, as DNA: TGTGCCACCGCAACTAGTAGCTCCTACGAGCAGTACTTC. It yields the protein CATATSSSYEQYF.

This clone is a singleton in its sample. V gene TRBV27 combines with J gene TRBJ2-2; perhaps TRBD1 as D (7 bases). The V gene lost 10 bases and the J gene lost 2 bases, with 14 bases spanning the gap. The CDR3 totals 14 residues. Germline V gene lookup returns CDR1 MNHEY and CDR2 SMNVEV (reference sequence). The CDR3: CATSRGANTGELFF. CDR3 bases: TGTGCCACCTCCAGGGGGGCAAACACCGGGGAGCTGTTTTTT.

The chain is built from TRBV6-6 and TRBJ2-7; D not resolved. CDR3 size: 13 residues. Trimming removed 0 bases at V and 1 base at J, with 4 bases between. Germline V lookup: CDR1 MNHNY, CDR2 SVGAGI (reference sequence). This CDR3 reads CASSYSQSYEQYF. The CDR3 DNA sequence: TGTGCCAGCAGTTACTCACAGTCCTACGAGCAGTACTTC.

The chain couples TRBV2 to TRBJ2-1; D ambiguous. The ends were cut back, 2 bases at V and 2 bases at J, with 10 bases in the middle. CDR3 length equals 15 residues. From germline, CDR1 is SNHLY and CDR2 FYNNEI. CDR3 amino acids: CASSESGSPYNEQFF. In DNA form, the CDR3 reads TGTGCCAGCAGTGAATCAGGCTCCCCCTACAATGAGCAGTTCTTC.